This note documents a single TCR beta chain sequence. The antigen is not known. The PCR was carried out with 60 Vbeta primers and 13 Jbeta primers. This table comes from immunoSEQ multiplex PCR, and its TCRdb copy is limited to in-frame clones, with some not included. The sample carries 210,000 or so clones, 70% to 80% recorded once. This CDR3 comprises 14 residues. Trimming pared 4 bases from V and 8 bases from J, leaving 13 bases between. Germline lookup yields CDR1 SGHRS and CDR2 YFSETQ. This specimen belongs to a study of cytomegalovirus exposure and HLA in healthy donors. Study-level points and caveats: On later analysis, the bulk of CMV-associated TCR beta chains appeared to be HLA-restricted. The investigators catalogued 150 to 200 TCR beta chains as cytomegalovirus-associated.

The sequenced sample consisted of PBMCs. The chain uses TRBV5-1 and TRBJ1-6, with D possibly TRBD1 on 6 matching bases. The clonotype was recovered from a woman aged 55-70 years in good health and CMV-seropositive. CDR3 sequence reads: CASSIGQTDSPLHF. The CDR3 DNA follows: TGCGCCAGCAGCATAGGACAGACTGATTCACCCCTCCACTTT.